The 31 T cell receptor beta chains listed next were all sequenced from one sample in a study of vaccination and CD4 T cells after COVID-19. Specified treatment: approximately nine-day PBMC culture with coronavirus spike peptide pools or control peptides (ViraFEST assay). The study sequenced cultured CD4+ T cell DNA using the Oncomine TCR Beta short-read assay. Via MiXCR, TCRdb re-called the PCR reads, giving one row per CDR3 protein. The sample lists about 3,800 distinct CDR3 sequences; 15% to 20% were seen once. The antigens for these receptors are not known. Sequencing was carried out using CD4+ T cells from blood, cultured in vitro. The receptors were sampled from a human donor who had recovered from COVID-19.

The rearrangement links TRBV4-2 to TRBJ2-3; the D call may be TRBD1 or TRBD2 (5 bases each). V was shortened by 1 base and J by 3 bases, with 17 bases between the two germline ends. Looked up from germline, CDR1 is LGHNA and CDR2 is YNFKEQ. This CDR3 spans 17 amino acids. The CDR3, as DNA: TGTGCCAGCAGCCAAGTGGCGCAGGGAGAGGGGACAGATACGCAGTATTTT. Its protein product is CASSQVAQGEGTDTQYF.

The chain combines TRBV5-1 with TRBJ2-7; 13 bases match TRBD2. CDR3 size: 16 residues. The V gene end was trimmed by 4 bases and the J gene end by 0 bases; junction bases not matched to a gene: 4. Germline assignment: CDR1 SGHRS and CDR2 YFSETQ. The CDR3 sequence is CASSPGLAGISYEQYF. Here the CDR3 DNA reads TGCGCCAGCAGCCCGGGACTAGCGGGGATCTCCTACGAGCAGTACTTC.

By share, this clonotype counts as large. The chain combines TRBV6-1 with TRBJ1-1; 7 bases are a match to TRBD1. In germline, CDR1 is MNHNS, CDR2 SASEGT. V was pared by 6 bases and J by 6 bases, with 4 bases of the junction left unmatched. The CDR3 loop spans 12 amino acids. CDR3 in amino acids: CASRRGTAEAFF. DNA of the CDR3: TGTGCCAGCAGACGGGGGACAGCTGAAGCTTTCTTT.

CDR3 coding DNA: TGTGCCATCAGTGAATTTCCAGCGGGGGGGATCTACAATGAGCAGTTCTTC. Translation: CAISEFPAGGIYNEQFF. The chain recombines TRBV10-3 with TRBJ2-1; 10 bases align to TRBD2. Trimming removed 3 bases from V and 3 bases from J; junction bases left unmatched: 8. The CDR3 covers 17 residues. CDR1 is ENHRY, CDR2 SYGVKD, per germline.

CDR3 sequence: CASSPPGTITEAFF. CDR3 nucleotide sequence: TGCGCCAGCAGCCCCCCCGGGACTATCACTGAAGCTTTCTTT. The chain links TRBV5-1 to TRBJ1-1; D might be TRBD1 (5 bases). V lost 4 bases, J lost 4 bases, and 14 bases lay in between. This CDR3 contains 14 residues. From germline, CDR1 is SGHRS and CDR2 YFSETQ.

This clonotype was seen more than once but under ten times. The chain combines TRBV19 with TRBJ2-2; a weak D match, TRBD1 (5 bases). Trimming took 0 bases from V and 8 from J, leaving 22 bases between them. The V gene's germline CDR1 is LNHDA and CDR2 SQIVND (reference sequence). This CDR3 contains 18 residues. The DNA of the CDR3 is TGTGCCAGTAGTATAGATCGAGTAGGGGCTTGGAATTCAGGGGAGCTGTTTTTT. Its protein is CASSIDRVGAWNSGELFF.

This clonotype is classed as medium-sized. The CDR3 DNA reads as TGTGCCAGCAGCGGACTGATTAATTCACCCCTCCACTTT. This codes for CASSGLINSPLHF. This sequence joins TRBV12-3 or TRBV12-4 and TRBJ1-6; D not certain. The ends were cut back, 6 bases at V and 6 bases at J, with 9 bases in the middle. The CDR3 extends over 13 amino acids.

This clonotype was observed a few times. CDR3 sequence: CASSSTSGGAFDTQYF. The CDR3 DNA follows: TGTGCCAGCAGCTCAACTAGCGGGGGGGCCTTTGATACGCAGTATTTT. V and J are TRBV7-2 and TRBJ2-3; 13 nucleotides align to TRBD2. CDR3 length: 16 amino acids. Germline V gives CDR1 SGHTA, CDR2 FQGNSA. The ends lost 4 bases at V and 6 bases at J; junction bases unmatched: 7.

This clonotype is classed as medium-sized (0.01 to 0.1%). V is TRBV25-1 and J is TRBJ1-2, with D unclear. Germline CDR1 MGHDK, CDR2 SYGVNS. The CDR3 totals 15 residues. Trimming took 3 bases from V and 2 from J, leaving 13 bases between them. CDR3 nucleotides: TGTGCCAGCAGTGAGCCGACCGCGGGGAACTATGGCTACACCTTC. Translating gives CASSEPTAGNYGYTF.

This clonotype was found a few times. This rearrangement joins TRBV18 to TRBJ2-3, with 9 bases identical to TRBD1. The CDR3 is 15 amino acids. J lost 2 bases, V lost 3 bases, and 3 bases had no gene match. In germline, CDR1 is KGHSH, CDR2 LQKENI. The CDR3 DNA follows: TGTGCCAGCTCACCCCGGGACAGGGACACAGATACGCAGTATTTT. This sequence encodes CASSPRDRDTDTQYF.

The gene calls are TRBV12-3 or TRBV12-4 and TRBJ2-7; a possible D gene is TRBD2 (6 bases). Deletions cut 0 bases from V and 0 bases from J, with 6 bases between. This CDR3 is 14 amino acids long. The CDR3 loop is CASSLAGGSYEQYF. The CDR3, as DNA: TGTGCCAGCAGTTTAGCGGGGGGCTCCTACGAGCAGTACTTC.

The chain uses TRBV3-1 and TRBJ1-5, with TRBD1 as a possible D gene (6 bases). The CDR3 runs to 15 residues. Germline assignment: CDR1 LGHDT and CDR2 YNNKEL (reference sequence). V was clipped by 2 bases and J by 9 bases, with 17 bases between them. The CDR3 DNA sequence: TGTGCCAGCAGCCAATGGGGGGCGGAAACGGGGCCCCAGCATTTT. Amino acids: CASSQWGAETGPQHF.

This clonotype is large (0.1 to 1%). The rearrangement joins TRBV12-3 or TRBV12-4 to TRBJ1-1; no clear D gene. CDR3 length: 13 amino acids. Trimming took off 5 bases at V and 0 bases at J, with 7 bases between the two ends. The CDR3, as DNA: TGTGCCAGCAGTGCCATTATGAACACTGAAGCTTTCTTT. Translated: CASSAIMNTEAFF.

The chain carries TRBV6-1 and TRBJ1-2; TRBD1 aligns across 7 bases. After removal of 7 bases from V and 2 bases from J, the junction contained 7 bases not matched to a gene. Germline V gene lookup returns CDR1 MNHNS and CDR2 SASEGT. There are 14 residues in the CDR3. CDR3 in amino acids: CASKLGQSNYGYTF. CDR3 bases: TGTGCCAGCAAATTGGGACAGTCCAACTATGGCTACACCTTC.

This clonotype has more than one count but fewer than ten. The chain is built from TRBV12-3 or TRBV12-4 and TRBJ1-2; 8 bases are shared with TRBD1. CDR3 size: 14 residues. After removal of 2 bases from V and 6 bases from J, the junction contained 5 bases not matched to a gene. CDR3 sequence: CASSLYRGMNGYTF. CDR3 sequence (DNA): TGTGCCAGCAGTTTATACAGGGGGATGAATGGCTACACCTTC.

The J gene is TRBJ1-2, the V gene TRBV12-3 or TRBV12-4; tentative D call: TRBD1 (5 bases). V shed 1 base and J shed 8 bases, with 11 bases lying between them. CDR3 length: 13 residues. The CDR3 DNA reads TGTGCCAGCAGTTTAGAGTCTTGGGGGGGCTACACCTTC. Its translation is CASSLESWGGYTF.

In this sample, this clonotype turned up a few times. The rearrangement joins TRBV6-1 to TRBJ2-1; 9 nucleotides line up with TRBD1. The CDR3 is 14 amino acids. With 7 bases clipped from V and 4 bases from J, the junction kept 5 bases outside the gene matches. Germline assignment: CDR1 MNHNS and CDR2 SASEGT. The chain's CDR3 is CASNGQGLYNEQFF. For the CDR3, the DNA is TGTGCCAGCAACGGACAGGGGCTTTACAATGAGCAGTTCTTC.

The V and J genes are TRBV3-1 and TRBJ1-1; a possible D gene is TRBD1 (5 bases). Germline values: CDR1 LGHDT, CDR2 YNNKEL (reference sequence). The length of the CDR3 is 16 residues. V lost 1 base to trimming and J lost 4 bases, with 16 bases between them. CDR3 amino acids: CASSQGGQVRGTEAFF. The CDR3 DNA is TGTGCCAGCAGCCAAGGTGGGCAGGTGAGGGGCACTGAAGCTTTCTTT.

This clonotype has just a few counts. The chain links TRBV27 to TRBJ1-2, with 12 bases fitting TRBD1. The CDR3 is made up of 15 amino acids. Losses at the gene ends were 3 bases for V and 7 bases for J; bases not matched to a gene: 6. Germline CDR1 reads MNHEY; CDR2 reads SMNVEV (reference sequence). DNA of the CDR3: TGTGCCAGCAGTTTGGGGGACAGGGGGCACCTTGGCTACACCTTC. This gives the protein CASSLGDRGHLGYTF.

The chain links TRBV5-1 to TRBJ1-1; D remains unclear. Per the germline V gene, CDR1 is SGHRS and CDR2 is YFSETQ. The CDR3 consists of 14 residues. The V and J ends lost 3 bases and 1 base respectively, with 10 bases between them. CDR3 amino acids: CASSSYVANTEAFF. The CDR3 nucleotides are TGCGCCAGCAGCTCCTACGTTGCGAACACTGAAGCTTTCTTT.

This clonotype was detected a few times. CDR3 coding DNA: TGCAGCGCTGTGGAACGGGCTGAAGCTTTCTTT. This encodes CSAVERAEAFF. This sequence joins TRBV29-1 and TRBJ1-1; no firm D call. The CDR3 is made up of 11 amino acids. V lost 7 bases, J lost 6 bases, and 12 bases lay in between. Germline CDR1 reads SQVTM; CDR2 reads ANQGSEA.

This clonotype is termed medium-sized (0.01 to 0.1%). The gene calls are TRBV20-1 and TRBJ2-7; D is uncertain. CDR3 length equals 14 residues. V was trimmed by 0 bases and J by 4 bases, leaving 13 bases between them. Germline CDR1 DFQATT, CDR2 SNEGSKA (reference sequence). CDR3 sequence: CSAREPRETYEQYF. CDR3 DNA sequence: TGCAGTGCTAGAGAGCCGAGAGAGACATACGAGCAGTACTTC.

The chain couples TRBV21-1 to TRBJ2-3; the table's D call of TRBD1 was not tested on the DNA. TRBV21-1 counts as a pseudogene. The CDR3 runs to 16 residues. The CDR3 sequence: CASSKQVARSTDTQYF. CDR3 nucleotides: TGTGCCAGCAGCAAACAGGTGGCGCGGAGCACAGATACGCAGTATTTT.

The genes are TRBV5-6 and TRBJ1-5, with 9 bases matching TRBD1. The length of the CDR3 is 17 residues. V dropped 3 bases and J dropped 6; count of bases not matched to a gene: 13. Germline V CDR1 and CDR2: SGHDT, YYEEEE. In DNA, the CDR3 is TGTGCCAGCAGCTCCGCCGGACAGGGGATCCTAAGTCAGCCCCAGCATTTT. It encodes CASSSAGQGILSQPQHF.

This clonotype counts as medium-sized. V and J are TRBV20-1 and TRBJ2-7; no reliable D call. V lost 3 bases and J lost 0, with 12 bases in between. In germline, CDR1 is DFQATT, CDR2 SNEGSKA (reference sequence). The CDR3 loop spans 14 amino acids. In nucleotides, the CDR3 is TGCAGTGCTAGCCCCCCTAGGGACTCCTACGAGCAGTACTTC. This encodes CSASPPRDSYEQYF.

This rearrangement joins TRBV5-1 to TRBJ2-2; D may correspond to TRBD1 or TRBD2 (5 bases each). V was clipped by 3 bases and J by 4 bases, with 16 bases between them. CDR1 and CDR2 (germline): SGHRS, YFSETQ. This CDR3 has 16 amino acids. CDR3 amino acids: CASSSSGAWGTGELFF. The DNA for the CDR3 is TGCGCCAGCAGCTCCTCCGGGGCCTGGGGCACCGGGGAGCTGTTTTTT. The full variable domain, rest sourced from reference TRBV5-1 and TRBJ2-2, is KAGVTQTPRYLIKTRGQQVTLSCSPISGHRSVSWYQQTPGQGLQFLFEYFSETQRNKGNFPGRFSGRQFSNSRSEMNVSTLELGDSALYLCASSSSGAWGTGELFFGEGSRLTVL.

The chain recombines TRBV12-3 or TRBV12-4 with TRBJ1-2, with 8 positions matching TRBD1. The junction had 3 bases not matched to a gene; V was cut back by 5 bases and J by 4 bases. This CDR3 has 13 amino acids. DNA of the CDR3: TGTGCCAGCAGTCCGACAGGGGCCTATGGCTACACCTTC. This gives the protein CASSPTGAYGYTF.

About this clonotype: An end of the junction does not agree with germline; a read error may underlie this. The chain is built from TRBV20-1 and TRBJ1-2, with a weak D call TRBD1 (6 bases). This CDR3 spans 14 amino acids. The germline V gene has CDR1 DFQATT and CDR2 SNEGSKA (reference sequence). This chain's CDR3 is CSARMIGGNYGYTF. The CDR3, as DNA: TGCAGTGCTAGAATGATAGGGGGAAACTATGGCTATACCTTC.

The rearrangement joins TRBV7-9 to TRBJ1-4; TRBD1 agrees at 9 bases. Germline CDR1 and CDR2: SEHNR and FQNEAQ (reference sequence). This CDR3 comprises 14 residues. V lost 3 bases to trimming and J lost 8 bases; unmatched junction nucleotides: 4. Here the CDR3 reads CASSLGQGDEKLFF. The CDR3 DNA follows: TGTGCCAGCAGCTTGGGACAGGGTGACGAAAAACTGTTTTTT.

In its sample, this clonotype is medium-sized. Here the CDR3 DNA reads TGCAGTGCTCTTGCATATGGCTACACCTTC. Its protein is CSALAYGYTF. The rearrangement links TRBV20-1 to TRBJ1-2; no clear D gene. CDR1 is DFQATT and CDR2 is SNEGSKA in the germline V gene (reference sequence). V shed 5 bases and J shed 5 bases, with 6 bases lying between them. The CDR3 is made up of 10 amino acids.

Details on this clonotype: A much more abundant neighbour one base away suggests this may be a read error. The chain carries TRBV27 and TRBJ1-5, with no clear D. CDR1 is MNHEY, CDR2 SMNVEV, per germline (reference sequence). This CDR3 has 15 residues. The CDR3 DNA follows: TGTGCCAGCAGTTTTCGGGGTAATAGCAATCAGTCCCAGCATTTT. Encoded protein: CASSFRGNSNQSQHF.